This entry lists 17 T cell receptor beta chains sequenced from one sample in a study of cytomegalovirus exposure and HLA in healthy donors. The PCR contained 60 Vbeta and 13 Jbeta primers. Method: immunoSEQ multiplex PCR; TCRdb's copy keeps in-frame clones and lacks some. The data show more than 200,000 clones, around 76% seen once. What was sequenced was PBMCs. The receptors originated from a middle-aged man in good health and CMV-seropositive.

The chain employs TRBV6-1 and TRBJ1-5, with 7 bases fitting TRBD1. The CDR3 totals 15 residues. The germline gives CDR1 MNHNS, CDR2 SASEGT. J was trimmed by 5 bases and V by 1 base; bases with no gene match: 5. The CDR3 nucleotides read TGTGCCAGCAGTGAAGTAAGGGGGCTCTATCAGCCCCAGCATTTT. Protein: CASSEVRGLYQPQHF.

This chain connects TRBV7-3 to TRBJ2-1; 8 nucleotides match TRBD1. There are 14 residues in the CDR3. V was clipped by 4 bases and J by 6 bases; unmatched bases: 5. Germline-derived CDR1 and CDR2 are SGHTA and FQGTGA. The CDR3 bases are TGTGCCAGCAGCTCCCGTCAGGGGGCCAATGAGCAGTTCTTC. It encodes CASSSRQGANEQFF.

The chain links TRBV15 to TRBJ2-5; 10 bases map to TRBD1. V dropped 3 bases and J dropped 5; count of bases not matched to a gene: 9. CDR1 is LNHNV, CDR2 YYDKDF, per germline (reference sequence). This CDR3 is built from 16 residues. CDR3 sequence: CATSRSGTGAPETQYF. The CDR3 DNA reads TGTGCCACCAGCAGGAGCGGGACAGGGGCCCCTGAGACCCAGTACTTC.

This chain connects TRBV7-9 to TRBJ2-7; 8 bases align to TRBD1. V trimming: 5 bases; J trimming: 6 bases; junction bases outside the gene matches: 3. This CDR3 is 12 amino acids long. Germline values: CDR1 SEHNR, CDR2 FQNEAQ (reference sequence). In nucleotides, the CDR3 is TGTGCCAGCAGCCTGGACAGGGCCGAGCAGTACGTC. It specifies CASSLDRAEQYV.

The gene calls are TRBV5-1 and TRBJ2-2; maybe TRBD2 (5 bases). Germline CDR1 reads SGHRS; CDR2 reads YFSETQ. Trimming took off 1 base at V and 3 bases at J, with 7 bases between the two ends. The CDR3 totals 14 residues. The CDR3 DNA follows: TGCGCCAGCAGCTTGCGAGCGGACACCGGGGAGCTGTTTTTT. This gives the protein CASSLRADTGELFF.

The V and J genes are TRBV4-1 and TRBJ1-5, with TRBD1 identical over 10 bases. The ends lost 1 base at V and 6 bases at J; junction bases unmatched: 9. CDR1 and CDR2 (germline): MGHRA, YSYEKL. The CDR3 spans 17 residues. In DNA form, the CDR3 reads TGCGCCAGCAGCCAAGGGACAGGGGGAGGTTTGGTTCAGCCCCAGCATTTT. It codes for CASSQGTGGGLVQPQHF.

The chain employs TRBV2 and TRBJ2-1, with D maybe TRBD2 (5 bases). The CDR3 spans 13 residues. From germline, CDR1 is SNHLY and CDR2 FYNNEI. The V end lost 0 bases, the J end lost 9 bases, and 9 bases lay between the germline ends. The CDR3 loop is CASSEARAGEQFF. The DNA of the CDR3 is TGTGCCAGCAGTGAAGCGCGCGCGGGTGAGCAGTTCTTC.

The chain is built from TRBV13 and TRBJ1-2, with D possibly TRBD1 on 5 matching bases. Trimming removed 2 bases at V and 3 bases at J, with 7 bases between. CDR3 length equals 13 residues. CDR1 is PRHDT, CDR2 FYEKMQ, per germline (reference sequence). The CDR3 loop is CASSLFRDYGYTF. CDR3 bases: TGTGCCAGCAGCTTATTCAGGGACTATGGCTACACCTTC.

This chain joins TRBV6-5 and TRBJ2-3; 7 bases line up with TRBD1. CDR1 is MNHEY, CDR2 SVGAGI, per germline. The CDR3 totals 13 residues. Trimming took 0 bases from V and 10 from J; bases not matched to a gene: 4. The CDR3: CASSYSHRGAQYF. As DNA, the CDR3 is TGTGCCAGCAGTTACTCACACAGGGGTGCGCAGTATTTT.

This CDR3 is CASSLHQGGGYAFF. CDR3 bases: TGTGCCAGCAGCTTGCACCAGGGGGGTGGGTACGCTTTCTTT. The chain combines TRBV11-2 with TRBJ1-1; 7 bases line up with TRBD1. There are 14 residues in the CDR3. Per the germline V gene, CDR1 is SGHAT and CDR2 is FQNNGV. Trimming took 3 bases from V and 11 from J; bases not matched to a gene: 12.

The chain employs TRBV11-1 and TRBJ2-1, with a tentative D call TRBD2 (5 bases). This CDR3 has 16 residues. Germline V gene lookup returns CDR1 SGHAT and CDR2 FQDESV (reference sequence). Trimming left V 5 bases short and J 2 bases short, with 16 bases between. CDR3 amino acids: CASSHIPDWPYNEQFF. CDR3 nucleotides: TGTGCCAGCAGCCACATCCCGGACTGGCCCTACAATGAGCAGTTCTTC.

This clone is a singleton in its sample. This chain links TRBV6-5 with TRBJ2-1; tentative D call: TRBD1 (6 bases). From germline, CDR1 is MNHEY and CDR2 SVGAGI. The V gene lost 3 bases and the J gene lost 4 bases, with 13 bases spanning the gap. CDR3 length: 15 amino acids. The CDR3 is CASSYEGVGYNEQFF. In DNA form, the CDR3 reads TGTGCCAGCAGTTATGAGGGGGTTGGGTACAATGAGCAGTTCTTC.

V gene TRBV29-1 combines with J gene TRBJ1-2; D unclear. Germline values: CDR1 SQVTM, CDR2 ANQGSEA. The CDR3 consists of 10 residues. The ends were cut back, 3 bases at V and 8 bases at J, with 7 bases in the middle. The CDR3 sequence is CSVDGGGYTF. The CDR3 DNA reads TGCAGCGTTGATGGAGGAGGCTACACCTTC.

The chain is built from TRBV6-1 and TRBJ1-1; 11 positions match TRBD1. Germline CDR1 reads MNHNS; CDR2 reads SASEGT. The CDR3 spans 13 residues. J was trimmed by 10 bases and V by 7 bases; bases with no gene match: 8. CDR3 amino acids: CASISDRGRGAFF. The CDR3 DNA follows: TGTGCCAGCATTTCGGACAGGGGGCGAGGAGCTTTCTTT.

The CDR3 DNA sequence: TGTGCCAGCAGCTTAGTTTCGGGGTACACCGGGGAGCTGTTTTTT. This sequence encodes CASSLVSGYTGELFF. The gene calls are TRBV7-9 and TRBJ2-2; D perhaps matches TRBD2 (5 bases). There are 15 residues in the CDR3. Trimming shortened V by 1 base and J by 3 bases, and 9 bases separated the two germline ends. CDR1 is SEHNR and CDR2 is FQNEAQ in the germline V gene (reference sequence).

V and J are TRBV11-3 and TRBJ2-3; TRBD2 matches at 11 bases. Germline V gene lookup returns CDR1 SGHNT and CDR2 YENEEA. This CDR3 region has 16 residues. V gave up 4 bases and J gave up 2 bases; unmatched junction bases: 5. The CDR3 protein is CASSWGLAEDTDTQYF. CDR3 coding DNA: TGTGCCAGCAGCTGGGGACTAGCGGAGGACACAGATACGCAGTATTTT.

The chain uses TRBV6-5 and TRBJ2-1, with a possible D match to TRBD1 (6 bases). CDR3 length: 15 amino acids. The V gene lost 6 bases and the J gene lost 4 bases, with 16 bases spanning the gap. Per germline, CDR1 MNHEY and CDR2 SVGAGI. The CDR3 reads CASRSTGRAYNEQFF. In nucleotides, the CDR3 is TGTGCCAGCAGATCAACAGGGCGGGCATACAATGAGCAGTTCTTC.